Described below is a single T cell receptor (beta chain) sequence and its context. This CDR3 comprises 13 residues. The germline V gene has CDR1 SQVTM and CDR2 ANQGSEA. V lost 5 bases, J lost 1 base, and 12 bases lay in between. This entry comes from a study of blood T cell repertoires in COVID-19. Study-wide context: Samples taken during acute and convalescent COVID-19 were collected in the United States, Italy and Spain. From T cells, B-cell-depleted T cells, or PBMCs came the material, which was cDNA or gDNA.

Source study methods: Amplification with reference gene primers provided the estimates of nucleated cell counts. Assay used: immunoSEQ multiplex PCR; TCRdb lists only in-frame clones, some missing. V, J and clone size reflect that table, while D and trimming were determined from the DNA. The sample lists about 120,000 clones; about 85% were seen once. Sequenced material: peripheral blood. This sequence was found in a middle-aged man with acute or convalescent COVID-19. This chain joins TRBV29-1 and TRBJ2-7, with D perhaps matching TRBD1 (6 bases). CDR3 nucleotide sequence: TGCAGCGTTAAGGGGACACTTTCCTACGAGCAGTACTTC. It codes for CSVKGTLSYEQYF.